These 22 T cell receptor beta chains were sequenced from one sample in a study of T cell changes during pregnancy in multiple sclerosis. Some clones are missing from TCRdb's copy, which holds only in-frame ones; the method was immunoSEQ multiplex PCR. The sample consists of about 94,000 clones, over 90% of them appearing once. Sequencing used peripheral blood, obtained in the third trimester of pregnancy. The source is a female donor with multiple sclerosis, enrolled in a pregnancy study.

The chain has TRBV7-2 and TRBJ2-5; no definite D call. Germline V gene lookup returns CDR1 SGHTA and CDR2 FQGNSA. Trimming pared 2 bases from V and 5 bases from J, leaving 12 bases between. The CDR3 contains 14 residues. CDR3 DNA: TGTGCCAGCAGCTTAACAACCACATGGGAGACCCAGTACTTC. Translated, it gives CASSLTTTWETQYF.

In this sample, this clone turned up once. V and J are TRBV28 and TRBJ2-7; a weak D match, TRBD2 (5 bases). The CDR3 has 16 residues. V shed 5 bases and J shed 2 bases, with 19 bases lying between them. The germline CDR1 and CDR2 sequences are MDHEN and SYDVKM. The CDR3 DNA reads TGTGCCAGCAGTGGTGAGAGCGGAATAACCACCTACGAGCAGTACTTC. Its protein is CASSGESGITTYEQYF.

The V call is TRBV6-1, the J call TRBJ1-3; 10 positions match TRBD1. J gave up 0 bases and V 1 base, and 3 bases lay outside the gene matches. Germline loops: CDR1 MNHNS, CDR2 SASEGT. The CDR3 sequence is 17 residues long. This chain's CDR3 is CASSEVDRGLSGNTIYF. The CDR3 DNA is TGTGCCAGCAGTGAAGTCGACAGGGGGCTCTCTGGAAACACCATATATTTT.

The V gene is TRBV5-6, the J gene TRBJ2-1; 7 bases map to TRBD2. V lost 3 bases to trimming and J lost 4 bases; unmatched junction nucleotides: 13. The CDR3 is 17 residues long. Germline CDR1 and CDR2: SGHDT and YYEEEE. The DNA of the CDR3 is TGTGCCAGCAGCTGGGGGGGTGGTGGGAACGTGTACAATGAGCAGTTCTTC. It translates to CASSWGGGGNVYNEQFF.

The CDR3 reads CASSLDSSHGYTF. The CDR3 bases are TGCGCCAGCAGCTTGGACAGTTCTCACGGCTACACCTTC. The chain couples TRBV5-1 to TRBJ1-2, with no clear D. Germline V gene lookup returns CDR1 SGHRS and CDR2 YFSETQ. CDR3 length equals 13 residues. V lost 0 bases and J lost 8, with 11 bases in between.

V usage is TRBV19 and J usage is TRBJ2-2, with 7 nucleotides matching TRBD1. J was trimmed by 6 bases and V by 5 bases; bases with no gene match: 6. The CDR3 has 14 residues. Germline lookup yields CDR1 LNHDA and CDR2 SQIVND (reference sequence). CDR3: CASSWDTGAGELFF. As DNA, the CDR3 is TGTGCCAGTAGTTGGGACACAGGGGCCGGGGAGCTGTTTTTT.

This clone has just one count. This chain links TRBV5-1 with TRBJ1-1, with D tentatively TRBD1 (6 bases). Trimming removed 3 bases at V and 2 bases at J, with 11 bases between. Per germline, CDR1 SGHRS and CDR2 YFSETQ. This CDR3 is built from 14 residues. The CDR3 DNA reads as TGCGCCAGCAGCTCAGGGACACTAAACACTGAAGCTTTCTTT. Amino acids: CASSSGTLNTEAFF.

The chain employs TRBV11-3 and TRBJ2-1; 10 nucleotides agree with TRBD1. The CDR3 is 16 amino acids. Germline trimming cut 5 bases from V and 6 bases from J; bases unmatched to any gene: 10. CDR1 is SGHNT and CDR2 is YENEEA in the germline V gene. CDR3: CASSGRDRGSFNEQFF. CDR3 DNA: TGTGCCAGCAGCGGCCGGGACAGGGGTTCTTTCAATGAGCAGTTCTTC.

The rearrangement uses TRBV29-1 and TRBJ2-4, with 10 bases matching TRBD2. The V segment lost 1 base and the J segment 7 bases; nucleotides outside the gene matches: 7. Germline V CDR1 and CDR2: SQVTM, ANQGSEA. The CDR3 is made up of 15 amino acids. This CDR3 is CSVEASSGRENIQYF. As DNA, the CDR3 is TGCAGCGTTGAAGCTTCGAGCGGGAGGGAGAACATTCAGTACTTC.

The V and J genes are TRBV7-2 and TRBJ2-7; TRBD2 matches 7 bases. The V gene end was trimmed by 1 base and the J gene end by 5 bases; junction bases not matched to a gene: 8. CDR3 size: 15 residues. CDR1 SGHTA and CDR2 FQGNSA come from the germline V gene. This CDR3 is CASSLELAVGNEQYF. As DNA, the CDR3 is TGTGCCAGCAGCTTAGAGCTAGCGGTCGGAAACGAGCAGTACTTC.

This clone was picked up one time. V gene TRBV28 combines with J gene TRBJ1-1; D is undetermined. Between the trimmed V and J ends, which lost 1 base and 1 base, there was a span of 4 bases. The CDR3 runs to 13 residues. The germline V gene encodes CDR1 MDHEN and CDR2 SYDVKM. CDR3 nucleotides: TGTGCCAGCAGTTTATACAGGAACACTGAAGCTTTCTTT. It encodes CASSLYRNTEAFF.

The J gene is TRBJ2-7, the V gene TRBV27, with TRBD2 as a possible D gene (5 bases). Trimming stripped 6 bases from V and 5 bases from J, with 8 bases between. From germline, CDR1 is MNHEY and CDR2 SMNVEV (reference sequence). This CDR3 has 11 amino acids. CDR3 bases: TGTGCCAGCAGCACCGGGGACGAGCAGTACTTC. Its translation: CASSTGDEQYF.

This clone has just a few counts. This sequence joins TRBV10-1 and TRBJ2-6, with D possibly TRBD1 on 5 matching bases. CDR1 and CDR2 from the germline V gene are WNHNN and SYGVQD (reference sequence). The CDR3 is 14 amino acids. Trimming took 3 bases from V and 3 from J, leaving 6 bases between them. This CDR3 is CASSDRVGANVLTF. DNA for the CDR3: TGCGCCAGCAGTGACAGGGTTGGGGCCAACGTCCTGACTTTC.

The chain joins TRBV28 to TRBJ2-7; D gene uncertain. CDR1 is MDHEN, CDR2 SYDVKM, per germline. Between the trimmed V and J ends, which lost 6 bases and 1 base, there was a span of 19 bases. This CDR3 has 16 amino acids. The CDR3 DNA sequence: TGTGCCAGCAGCTCCCAAAACAGTTACCCATCCTACGAGCAGTACTTC. This translates into CASSSQNSYPSYEQYF.

As for this clone: In the same sample, other DNA sequences code for this CDR3. The chain has TRBV27 and TRBJ2-7; 8 bases match TRBD2. Trimming took 8 bases from V and 4 from J; bases not matched to a gene: 10. Germline values: CDR1 MNHEY, CDR2 SMNVEV (reference sequence). CDR3 length: 14 residues. The CDR3 reads CASSLSGSTYEQYF. Written as DNA, the CDR3 is TGTGCCAGCTCCCTGAGCGGGAGTACGTACGAGCAGTACTTC.

The gene calls are TRBV28 and TRBJ2-1; 14 bases are shared with TRBD2. This CDR3 region has 18 residues. Germline CDR1 is MDHEN and CDR2 is SYDVKM. J lost 1 base, V lost 3 bases, and 5 bases had no gene match. DNA of the CDR3: TGTGCCAGCAGTTTCCCGGGGACTAGCGGGAGATCCTACAATGAGCAGTTCTTC. Translation: CASSFPGTSGRSYNEQFF. Complete variable domain (other parts from reference TRBV28 and TRBJ2-1): DVKVTQSSRYLVKRTGEKVFLECVQDMDHENMFWYRQDPGLGLRLIYFSYDVKMKEKGDIPEGYSVSREKKERFSLILESASTNQTSMYLCASSFPGTSGRSYNEQFFGPGTRLTVL.

Worth noting for this clone: Other DNA sequences of this sample code for an identical CDR3. The chain couples TRBV25-1 to TRBJ1-4; D is perhaps TRBD1 (6 bases). The CDR3 totals 14 residues. The germline gives CDR1 MGHDK, CDR2 SYGVNS. V was clipped by 4 bases and J by 5 bases, with 11 bases between them. The CDR3 spells CASSARGANEKLFF. The DNA of the CDR3 is TGTGCCAGCAGTGCCCGGGGGGCGAATGAAAAACTGTTTTTT.

The rearrangement uses TRBV7-2 and TRBJ2-7, with D possibly TRBD1 on 5 matching bases. Trimming took off 4 bases at V and 3 bases at J, with 10 bases between the two ends. The CDR3 spans 13 residues. CDR1 and CDR2 from the germline V gene are SGHTA and FQGNSA. CDR3 sequence (DNA): TGTGCCAGCAGCTCAGGGCCGGGCTACGAGCAGTACTTC. Amino acid sequence: CASSSGPGYEQYF.

This chain uses TRBV6-1 with TRBJ2-3, with D possibly being TRBD2 (5 bases). Deletions cut 0 bases from V and 6 bases from J, with 16 bases between. In germline, CDR1 is MNHNS, CDR2 SASEGT. CDR3 length: 16 amino acids. The CDR3 sequence is CASSEAGGSIGDTQYF. The DNA of the CDR3 is TGTGCCAGCAGTGAAGCAGGAGGATCCATCGGCGATACGCAGTATTTT.

This chain connects TRBV28 to TRBJ2-2, with 9 bases identical to TRBD2. CDR3 length: 17 amino acids. The V gene's germline CDR1 is MDHEN and CDR2 SYDVKM. V gave up 6 bases and J gave up 7 bases; unmatched junction bases: 15. CDR3 DNA: TGTGCCAGCAGGGGCAGCCGGCGGGAGGGCCTAGGCGGGGAGCTGTTTTTT. Translating it yields CASRGSRREGLGGELFF.

The chain links TRBV27 to TRBJ1-1, with 11 bases fitting TRBD1. V was clipped by 1 base and J by 4 bases; unmatched bases: 5. Germline V gene lookup returns CDR1 MNHEY and CDR2 SMNVEV (reference sequence). The CDR3 is made up of 16 amino acids. The CDR3 is CASSLCRDRGCTEAFF. DNA of the CDR3: TGTGCCAGCAGTTTATGTCGGGACAGGGGGTGCACTGAAGCTTTCTTT.

The genes are TRBV27 and TRBJ1-4; no firm D call. This CDR3 is built from 15 residues. Germline CDR1 MNHEY, CDR2 SMNVEV (reference sequence). V lost 5 bases to trimming and J lost 3 bases, with 13 bases between them. The CDR3 here is CASSPLGRANEKLFF. The DNA for the CDR3 is TGTGCCAGCAGTCCTCTTGGTAGAGCTAATGAAAAACTGTTTTTT. The whole variable domain, filled in from reference TRBV27 and TRBJ1-4, reads EAQVTQNPRYLITVTGKKLTVTCSQNMNHEYMSWYRQDPGLGLRQIYYSMNVEVTDKGDVPEGYKVSRKEKRNFPLILESPSPNQTSLYFCASSPLGRANEKLFFGSGTQLSVL.